This TCR beta chain emerged from a study of blood T cell repertoires in COVID-19. Original processing methods: Nucleated cell counts were estimated from reference gene primer amplification. Repertoires were generated with immunoSEQ multiplex PCR, while TCRdb's copy carries only in-frame clones and drops some. V, J and clone size were drawn from that table, and D and trimming were deduced from the DNA. The repertoire consists of around 170,000 clones, with roughly four fifths occurring once and the leading ten covering more than 10%. Participant ages covered roughly 18 to 89 years across about 22 US areas. The CDR3 extends over 19 amino acids. The germline V gene encodes CDR1 LGHDT and CDR2 YNNKEL (reference sequence). Trimming removed 0 bases from V and 2 bases from J, with 22 bases in between.

The V and J genes are TRBV3-1 (or the pseudogene TRBV3-2) and TRBJ1-1, with D possibly TRBD1 on 6 matching bases. The source of this sequence is a man aged 50 to 60 who had recovered from COVID-19. The material sequenced was PBMCs or T cells enriched from blood (not recorded which). CDR3 bases: TGTGCCAGCAGCCAAGAGACGCCGGGGGGCGTAGGGAAAAACACTGAAGCTTTCTTT. Protein product: CASSQETPGGVGKNTEAFF.